Below, 25 T cell receptor beta chains from the same sample are listed, as sequenced in a study of CD8 T cells in ankylosing spondylitis. TCRdb used MiXCR to reprocess the 5' RACE reads, holding one entry per CDR3 protein. The profile shows about 140,000 distinct CDR3 sequences, roughly 7.7% of them singletons. The material sequenced was synovial fluid, either unsorted or a sorted T cell fraction (not recorded which). The receptors stem from a male donor with ankylosing spondylitis.

This clonotype was counted only a few times. This chain links TRBV7-2 with TRBJ2-1, with TRBD1 identical over 7 bases. This CDR3 is built from 16 residues. Germline loops: CDR1 SGHTA, CDR2 FQGNSA. Trimming at V came to 5 bases and at J to 3 bases, leaving 10 bases not matched to a gene. The CDR3 sequence is CASSPRQGNYYNEQFF. The CDR3, as DNA: TGTGCCAGCAGCCCCAGACAGGGTAACTACTACAATGAGCAGTTCTTC. Full variable domain (rest looked up from reference TRBV7-2 and TRBJ2-1): GAGVSQSPSNKVTEKGKDVELRCDPISGHTALYWYRQSLGQGLEFLIYFQGNSAPDKSGLPSDRFSAERTGGSVSTLTIQRTQQEDSAVYLCASSPRQGNYYNEQFFGPGTRLTVL.

This clonotype has a handful of counts. The V call is TRBV6-2 or TRBV6-3, the J call TRBJ1-1, with 8 bases aligning to TRBD1. V shed 6 bases, J shed 1 base, and the junction held 13 bases outside the gene matches. The CDR3 spans 17 residues. Germline CDR1 and CDR2: MNHEY and SVGEGT. Here the CDR3 DNA reads TGTGCCAGCAGCCTTCGAGAGGACAGGGCCGCGAACACTGAAGCTTTCTTT. It encodes CASSLREDRAANTEAFF.

This clonotype was counted only a few times. The V call is TRBV29-1, the J call TRBJ2-5; the match to TRBD2 covers 11 bases. The trim removed 7 bases at V and 4 bases at J, leaving 8 bases unmatched. Germline CDR1 SQVTM, CDR2 ANQGSEA. This CDR3 spans 14 amino acids. The CDR3 DNA reads TGCAGCGCGCTACTAGCGGGAGCCGGAGAGACCCAGTACTTC. It encodes CSALLAGAGETQYF.

In its sample, this clonotype was seen a few times. The V call is TRBV10-3, the J call TRBJ2-7, with a possible D match to TRBD1 (7 bases). Germline V gene data show CDR1 as ENHRY and CDR2 as SYGVKD. The germline V and J ends were trimmed by 5 bases and 1 base, with 15 bases remaining between them. This CDR3 region has 15 residues. CDR3 protein: CAISPRQGGSYEQYF. CDR3 nucleotide sequence: TGTGCCATCAGTCCAAGACAGGGAGGTTCCTACGAGCAGTACTTC.

There are many counts of this clonotype. The chain is built from TRBV5-1 and TRBJ1-5; D is ambiguous. V gave up 0 bases and J gave up 0 bases, with 10 bases separating them. The CDR3 sequence is 16 residues long. The germline V gene encodes CDR1 SGHRS and CDR2 YFSETQ. This CDR3 reads CASSLGSHNSNQPQHF. DNA for the CDR3: TGCGCCAGCAGCTTGGGTTCCCATAATAGCAATCAGCCCCAGCATTTT.

This clonotype showed up just a few times. This chain joins TRBV28 and TRBJ1-6, with D unclear. Deletions cut 9 bases from V and 11 bases from J, with 14 bases between. This CDR3 contains 12 residues. CDR1 and CDR2 (germline): MDHEN, SYDVKM. CDR3: CASGSWSPPLHF. The CDR3 region has the DNA TGTGCCAGTGGCAGTTGGTCGCCACCCCTCCACTTT.

This clonotype appeared many times. V gene TRBV7-6 combines with J gene TRBJ2-2, with D possibly called TRBD1 or TRBD2 (6 bases each). CDR1 is SGHVS, CDR2 FNYEAQ, per germline. Trimming shortened V by 8 bases and J by 6 bases, and 16 bases separated the two germline ends. This CDR3 is built from 14 residues. The CDR3 sequence: CASGRGHMAGELFF. The DNA for the CDR3 is TGTGCCAGCGGTCGGGGGCATATGGCCGGGGAGCTGTTTTTT.

This clonotype showed up many times. The chain employs TRBV20-1 and TRBJ2-2, with 7 bases identical to TRBD1. Germline V lookup: CDR1 DFQATT, CDR2 SNEGSKA (reference sequence). V lost 2 bases, J lost 0 bases, and 0 bases stayed unmatched. This CDR3 has 14 amino acids. In nucleotides, the CDR3 is TGCAGTGCTAGACAGGGGGCGAACACCGGGGAGCTGTTTTTT. As protein: CSARQGANTGELFF.

Only a few counts were recorded for this clonotype. The V gene is TRBV5-1, the J gene TRBJ2-5, with 9 bases that match TRBD2. The germline V gene encodes CDR1 SGHRS and CDR2 YFSETQ. Trimming removed 4 bases from V and 1 base from J; junction bases left unmatched: 2. CDR3 length equals 14 residues. This CDR3 is CASSAGLAQETQYF. CDR3 bases: TGCGCCAGCAGCGCGGGACTAGCCCAAGAGACCCAGTACTTC.

This clonotype was detected ten times or more. V is TRBV6-1 and J is TRBJ1-5, with no clear D. CDR3 length: 15 residues. The germline V and J ends were trimmed by 2 bases and 0 bases, with 8 bases remaining between them. Germline lookup yields CDR1 MNHNS and CDR2 SASEGT. The CDR3 loop reads CASSELNYSNQPQHF. The CDR3 bases are TGTGCCAGCAGTGAATTAAATTATAGCAATCAGCCCCAGCATTTT.

Many counts were recorded for this clonotype. The J gene is TRBJ1-2, the V gene TRBV6-6; 9 bases are a match to TRBD1. The CDR3 contains 13 residues. Germline trimming cut 6 bases from V and 6 bases from J; bases unmatched to any gene: 5. Germline-derived CDR1 and CDR2 are MNHNY and SVGAGI (reference sequence). The CDR3 reads CASRPGTGHGYTF. The DNA for the CDR3 is TGTGCCAGCAGACCCGGGACAGGGCATGGCTACACCTTC.

The table lists this clonotype with a count of one. The rearrangement joins TRBV6-4 to TRBJ1-2, with a possible D match to TRBD1 (6 bases). Trimming took off 5 bases at V and 0 bases at J, with 13 bases between the two ends. The CDR3 is made up of 15 amino acids. Looked up from germline, CDR1 is MRHNA and CDR2 is SNTAGT. The CDR3: CASSRTATTNYGYTF. CDR3 bases: TGTGCCAGCAGTCGGACAGCTACCACTAACTATGGCTACACCTTC.

This clonotype was found a few times. One junction end disagrees with the germline gene, perhaps due to a read error. The chain combines TRBV7-9 with TRBJ2-1; 8 nucleotides agree with TRBD1. The CDR3 is 13 amino acids. Germline lookup yields CDR1 SEHNR and CDR2 FQNEAQ (reference sequence). The CDR3 coding sequence is TGTGCCAGCAGCTCGACGGACAGGGCCGAGCGGTTCTTC. Translating it yields CASSSTDRAERFF.

This clonotype was detected many times. V is TRBV29-1 and J is TRBJ2-7; D gene uncertain. Trimming removed 4 bases from V and 2 bases from J, with 12 bases in between. In germline, CDR1 is SQVTM, CDR2 ANQGSEA. This CDR3 region has 13 residues. The CDR3 DNA is TGCAGCGTTGCATACATTAGTCCCTACGAGCAGTACTTC. Amino acid sequence: CSVAYISPYEQYF.

There are many counts of this clonotype. Written as DNA, the CDR3 is TGTGCCAGCAGCTTAGCGGTGGGGGGGAGAGTTGAGCAGTTCTTC. This translates into CASSLAVGGRVEQFF. The V and J genes are TRBV7-9 and TRBJ2-1; 7 nucleotides align to TRBD2. The V gene end was trimmed by 0 bases and the J gene end by 9 bases; junction bases not matched to a gene: 8. Germline-derived CDR1 and CDR2 are SEHNR and FQNEAQ (reference sequence). The CDR3 sequence is 15 residues long.

The table lists this clonotype with a few counts. The junction and the germline gene differ at one end; a read error may be behind it. The rearrangement links TRBV20-1 to TRBJ2-5, with TRBD2 matching 10 bases. The CDR3 spans 17 residues. Germline V gene data show CDR1 as DFQATT and CDR2 as SNEGSKA (reference sequence). CDR3 residues: CCARLLALAGVPETQYF. The CDR3 DNA sequence: TGCTGTGCTAGACTACTCGCCCTAGCGGGAGTGCCAGAGACCCAGTACTTC.

In this sample, this clonotype turned up a few times. The V gene is TRBV5-6, the J gene TRBJ2-3; TRBD1 is a possible D gene (6 bases). Trimming pared 4 bases from V and 0 bases from J, leaving 12 bases between. The CDR3 totals 15 residues. The germline CDR1 and CDR2 sequences are SGHDT and YYEEEE. CDR3 loop: CASSRRTVSTDTQYF. Written as DNA, the CDR3 is TGTGCCAGCAGCCGACGGACAGTTAGCACAGATACGCAGTATTTT.

This clonotype was observed a handful of times. This sequence joins TRBV7-2 and TRBJ2-3; TRBD2 is a possible D gene (6 bases). This CDR3 has 16 residues. Per germline, CDR1 SGHTA and CDR2 FQGNSA. V dropped 5 bases and J dropped 5 bases, with 20 bases sitting between them. CDR3 amino acids: CASSLFSGGAGDTQYF. The CDR3 bases are TGTGCCAGCAGCCTCTTCTCGGGCGGGGCGGGAGATACGCAGTATTTT.

There are many counts of this clonotype. This rearrangement joins TRBV29-1 to TRBJ2-3; maybe TRBD2 (5 bases). CDR1 is SQVTM and CDR2 is ANQGSEA in the germline V gene. Trimming took off 7 bases at V and 2 bases at J, with 13 bases between the two ends. The CDR3 totals 13 residues. Here the CDR3 DNA reads TGCAGCGGAGTCCCGGGGAACACAGATACGCAGTATTTT. Protein product: CSGVPGNTDTQYF.

This clonotype was recorded many times. The chain has TRBV7-6 and TRBJ1-6, with D unclear. This CDR3 spans 17 amino acids. The V and J ends lost 2 bases and 0 bases respectively, with 11 bases between them. Germline V lookup: CDR1 SGHVS, CDR2 FNYEAQ. CDR3 sequence: CASSLITVSSYNSPLHF. The DNA of the CDR3 is TGTGCCAGCAGCTTAATTACAGTTAGCTCCTATAATTCACCCCTCCACTTT. Complete variable domain (other parts from reference TRBV7-6 and TRBJ1-6): GAGVSQSPRYKVTKRGQDVALRCDPISGHVSLYWYRQALGQGPEFLTYFNYEAQQDKSGLPNDRFSAERPEGSISTLTIQRTEQRDSAMYRCASSLITVSSYNSPLHFGNGTRLTVT.

This chain uses TRBV5-1 with TRBJ2-5; D is undetermined. Trimming left V 5 bases short and J 2 bases short, with 10 bases between. The CDR3 runs to 13 residues. CDR1 and CDR2 (germline): SGHRS, YFSETQ. The CDR3 protein is CASRPDQQETQYF. In DNA, the CDR3 is TGCGCCAGCAGGCCGGACCAACAAGAGACCCAGTACTTC.

With regard to this clonotype: One end of the junction varies from germline; a read error may be responsible. This chain joins TRBV7-2 and TRBJ1-1, with 9 bases aligning to TRBD1. The CDR3 runs to 14 residues. Germline V gives CDR1 SGHTA, CDR2 FQGNSA. The CDR3 region has the DNA TGTGCCGGCAGCCGTACAGGGGGCGAGGGTGAAGCTTTCTTT. It encodes CAGSRTGGEGEAFF.

The V call is TRBV24-1, the J call TRBJ1-2; D remains ambiguous. The germline gives CDR1 KGHDR, CDR2 SFDVKD. The V end lost 5 bases, the J end lost 2 bases, and 11 bases lay between the germline ends. The CDR3 loop spans 14 amino acids. The CDR3 bases are TGTGCCACCAGTGCGGTGTCAGAAAACTATGGCTACACCTTC. The encoded protein is CATSAVSENYGYTF.

In this sample, this clonotype turned up many times. One end of the junction does not line up with germline, which may come from a read error. The J gene is TRBJ1-5, the V gene TRBV20-1, with D maybe TRBD1 (5 bases). CDR1 and CDR2 (germline): DFQATT, SNEGSKA (reference sequence). This CDR3 is built from 11 residues. The CDR3: CSARVGDRSCF. In DNA, the CDR3 is TGCAGTGCTAGAGTGGGAGACAGATCATGTTTT.

Ten or more counts support this clonotype. The V and J genes are TRBV18 and TRBJ2-5, with 9 bases fitting TRBD1. CDR3 length: 15 amino acids. CDR1 is KGHSH, CDR2 LQKENI, per germline. Trimming cost V 0 bases and J 4 bases; bases outside gene matches: 3. CDR3: CASSPPGTGTETQYF. In DNA, the CDR3 is TGTGCCAGCTCACCACCGGGGACAGGGACAGAGACCCAGTACTTC.